This TCR beta chain was profiled in a study of blood T cells in healthy people across ages (dated by TCRdb to between 2014 and 2017). As for the study more broadly: In model experiments, roughly one uniquely barcoded TCR beta cDNA molecule per two T cells was captured by template switching. Age-related changes in TCR beta repertoire diversity were measured in the study by deep sequencing normalized with unique cDNA molecular identifiers. The donors were split into four age groups: young (average 16 years), middle-aged (more than 35), aged (roughly 68) and long-lived (roughly 77). Donors of different ages were randomly distributed across sequencing lanes to avoid experimental bias. Using the same blood draw, the study looked at two additional independent replicas of 1 million unique cDNA reads for two donors, one aged 18 to 30 and the other aged 80 or older.

To prepare the library, 5' RACE was applied. Sequencing relied on an Illumina HiSeq 2500. A second PCR of about 6 to 12 cycles was run with a J-beta primer mix and a sample-barcoded 5' primer. Each TCR beta cDNA molecule received a unique molecular identifier from a template-switch 5' adaptor carrying 12 random nucleotides. Each sample yielded at least 2.5 million CDR3-containing paired-end reads. The Mint cDNA synthesis kit, primed by a TRBC-specific oligonucleotide, was used to synthesize first-strand cDNA from all RNA. Following uracil-DNA glycosylase treatment, all cDNA underwent a first 18-cycle PCR with the universal primers M1SS and BC2_uni_R. The authors processed their data as follows. For normalization, 1 million high-quality reads, each with a distinct molecular identifier, were randomly selected from each sample. Reads with shared molecular identifiers were discarded instead of being binned into consensus sequences. MiTCR, run with a Q25 quality threshold and the strictest error-elimination algorithm, handled CDR3 identification, clonotype clustering and error correction. Lower-bound total TCR beta diversity was estimated with a nonparametric unseen species model using Euler transformation. The public reads were run again by TCRdb, first through fastp at Q25 and then through MiXCR, and only productive beta chains were kept. A single entry per CDR3 protein holds the most common genes and DNA from its merged rows. What appears here as the V and J calls and clone size reflects TCRdb's work, not the paper's. For this sample the table gives around 1,100,000 distinct CDR3 sequences, of which about two fifths were detected only once. About 12% of the sample comes from the top ten.

Donors were a few dozen systemically healthy Caucasian individuals from Russia aged 6 to 90 years. Approximately 9.3 milliliters of peripheral blood were drawn from each donor into EDTA-treated Vacutainer tubes. Ficoll-Paque density-gradient centrifugation was used to isolate PBMCs, with at least 6.5 million per sample. Trizol reagent was used to extract total RNA from PBMCs, with at least 6 micrograms per sample. For every donor, flow cytometry on a PBMC aliquot measured the percentage of naive CD45RAhigh/CD27high T cells. Study-wide findings and limitations: Estimates of total diversity based on one million sequenced T cells were considered lower bounds and underestimates. Bulk unsorted PBMC profiling prevented conclusive comparison of naive and antigen-experienced compartments. Observed TCR beta diversity per million T cells fell roughly linearly with age, and a significant reduction was already apparent by age around 40. Compared with the aged group, the long-lived group had more naive CD4+ T cells, fewer expanded clones and increased TCR diversity, a pattern suggesting age selection. The CMV infection status of donors was not known, potentially confounding age-related changes in expanded clonotypes. The percentage of naive T cells measured by flow cytometry correlated strongly with observed TCR beta diversity.

This clonotype occurred once. This receptor's antigen is unknown. The input lacks base qualities; no much larger clone sits a single base away. Reading the germline V gene gives CDR1 SGHRS and CDR2 YFSETQ. The CDR3 runs 18 amino acids, cysteine and phenylalanine included. Only the CDR3 DNA stays, 54 bases, in frame from base 1. Relative to germline, V is missing 3 bases and J is missing 8 bases, with 16 bases of the junction outside any gene match. The sample consisted of blood. The chain was built from TRBV5-1 and TRBJ1-4, and 10 bases in between align with TRBD1. The source of this sequence is a man in his late teens or twenties in good health. CDR3 loop: CASSYTAILGQGNEKLFF. The bases read TGCGCCAGCAGCTACACAGCGATTTTGGGACAGGGGAACGAAAAACTGTTTTTT.